The 10 T cell receptor beta chains presented below share a single source sample, sequenced in a study of cytomegalovirus exposure and HLA in healthy donors. Use of 60 Vbeta and 13 Jbeta primers characterized the PCR. The method was immunoSEQ multiplex PCR; TCRdb's version includes in-frame clones alone and lacks a portion of them. The table shows about 160,000 clones, with roughly four fifths occurring only once. The material sequenced was PBMCs. All receptors come from a young woman in good health and CMV-seronegative.

This chain links TRBV10-2 with TRBJ2-1; the D gene is possibly TRBD1 (10 bases). From germline, CDR1 is WSHSY and CDR2 SAAADI. Trimming shortened V by 6 bases and J by 4 bases, and 28 bases separated the two germline ends. CDR3 length: 19 residues. The CDR3 loop reads CASRGGTGVSGSPYNEQFF. In DNA form, the CDR3 reads TGCGCCAGCAGAGGAGGGACAGGGGTTAGCGGGAGCCCTTACAATGAGCAGTTCTTC.

The V and J genes are TRBV7-9 and TRBJ1-1, with D tentatively TRBD1 (6 bases). Germline V gives CDR1 SEHNR, CDR2 FQNEAQ (reference sequence). CDR3 length equals 16 residues. V lost 5 bases and J lost 1, with 17 bases in between. This CDR3 is CASSLPGGATNTEAFF. CDR3 coding DNA: TGTGCCAGCAGCCTTCCCGGGGGGGCAACGAACACTGAAGCTTTCTTT. The full variable domain, in which reference TRBV7-9 and TRBJ1-1 provide the parts outside the CDR3, is DTGVSQNPRHKITKRGQNVTFRCDPISEHNRLYWYRQTLGQGPEFLTYFQNEAQLEKSRLLSDRFSAERPKGSFSTLEIQRTEQGDSAMYLCASSLPGGATNTEAFFGQGTRLTVV.

The CDR3 coding sequence is TGTGCCAGTAGTCCCCGAGCTTCAAGCGGGGAGCTGTTTTTT. Translated: CASSPRASSGELFF. The V call is TRBV19, the J call TRBJ2-2; D gene uncertain. This CDR3 is 14 amino acids long. Germline V gene sequence: CDR1 LNHDA, CDR2 SQIVND (reference sequence). V lost 5 bases to trimming and J lost 7 bases, with 14 bases between them.

A single count supports this clone. The chain carries TRBV12-1 and TRBJ1-2; the D call in the table, TRBD1, was not verified against the DNA. TRBV12-1 is a known pseudogene. The CDR3 loop spans 16 amino acids. CDR3 region: CASSFVRKRQLWGYTF. DNA of the CDR3: TGTGCCAGCAGCTTTGTAAGGAAGAGACAGCTCTGGGGCTACACCTTC.

This clone has just one count. V is TRBV6-4 and J is TRBJ2-2; 11 bases align to TRBD2. Germline V gene lookup returns CDR1 MRHNA and CDR2 SNTAGT. V gave up 0 bases and J gave up 7 bases; unmatched junction bases: 4. The CDR3 sequence is 16 residues long. CDR3 sequence reads: CASSDSGTSGSGELFF. The CDR3 nucleotides are TGTGCCAGCAGTGACTCCGGGACTAGCGGCAGCGGGGAGCTGTTTTTT.

The sample holds many counts of this clone. The chain links TRBV2 to TRBJ1-6, with D tentatively TRBD1 (5 bases). The CDR3 is made up of 15 amino acids. Looked up from germline, CDR1 is SNHLY and CDR2 is FYNNEI. V lost 4 bases to trimming and J lost 3 bases, with 10 bases between them. The CDR3 protein is CASSVSGHYNSPLHF. As DNA, the CDR3 is TGTGCCAGCAGTGTTTCTGGACACTATAATTCACCCCTCCACTTT.

In DNA form, the CDR3 reads TGTGCCAGCAGCTTAGCAGCTAGCGGGGCATACAATGAGCAGTTCTTC. Residues: CASSLAASGAYNEQFF. The chain couples TRBV7-6 to TRBJ2-1; 9 bases align to TRBD2. In germline, CDR1 is SGHVS, CDR2 FNYEAQ. The CDR3 loop spans 16 amino acids. Trimming took 0 bases from V and 4 from J; bases not matched to a gene: 4.

This clone occurred a few times. V is TRBV19 and J is TRBJ1-2, with 8 bases fitting TRBD1. Unmatched junction bases numbered 13, after V lost 8 bases and J lost 8 bases. The germline V gene encodes CDR1 LNHDA and CDR2 SQIVND (reference sequence). This CDR3 region has 14 residues. The CDR3 here is CASGGMDRAEGYTF. The CDR3 bases are TGTGCCAGTGGGGGAATGGACAGGGCGGAAGGCTACACCTTC.

J is TRBJ2-3 and V is TRBV28, with 12 bases that match TRBD2. This CDR3 has 16 residues. Trimming removed 3 bases from V and 7 bases from J; junction bases left unmatched: 8. CDR1 is MDHEN and CDR2 is SYDVKM in the germline V gene. CDR3 residues: CASSFYRLAGDYTQYF. The CDR3 DNA is TGTGCCAGCAGTTTTTATAGACTAGCGGGGGATTATACGCAGTATTTT.

This chain joins TRBV5-4 and TRBJ1-1; 8 positions agree with TRBD1. This CDR3 has 13 amino acids. Germline lookup yields CDR1 SGHNT and CDR2 YYREEE (reference sequence). V shed 4 bases and J 5 bases; nucleotides not matched to a gene: 4. CDR3 sequence: CASSPRGRTEAFF. DNA for the CDR3: TGTGCCAGCAGCCCCAGGGGGCGGACTGAAGCTTTCTTT.